Listed below are T cell receptor beta chains from one sample, sequenced in a study of HIV-infected children after antiretroviral therapy interruption. One entry per CDR3 protein results from TCRdb running MiXCR on the 3' RACE reads. Here the sample spans roughly 46,000 distinct CDR3 sequences, 3.5% to 5% being singletons. Material: CD45RA+ CD4+ T cells from PBMCs, pooled from several time points, obtained from a donor given antiretroviral therapy, either interrupted or continuous. The origin of the receptors is a pool of human donors with HIV. Both conserved end residues are part of each CDR3. The order of the fields is J gene, D gene, V gene, clone size, CDR3 DNA, CDR3 protein. A D gene is named only where the DNA matches it firmly. Some rows have no size entry. The others give once, few or many, or a class for an expanded clone.

J: TRBJ2-4
D: .
V: TRBV10-2
size: few
DNA: TGCGCCAGCAGTGACCACGACGGCGGAAACATTCAGTACTTC
CDR3: CASSDHDGGNIQYF

J: TRBJ2-1
D: TRBD1
V: TRBV5-1
size: few
DNA: TGCGCCAGCAGCTGGGACAGGGTCAATGAGCAGTTCTTC
CDR3: CASSWDRVNEQFF

J: TRBJ2-2
D: TRBD1
V: TRBV2
size: .
DNA: TGTGCCAGCAGCAGAGTCGGGACAGGAAGAACCGGGGAGCTGTTTTTT
CDR3: CASSRVGTGRTGELFF

J: TRBJ2-2
D: .
V: TRBV12-3/TRBV12-4
size: many
DNA: TGTGCCAGCAGTTTACAACAGCCGAGCACCGGGGAGCTGTTTTTT
CDR3: CASSLQQPSTGELFF

J: TRBJ2-2
D: .
V: TRBV4-1
size: many
DNA: TGCGCCAGCAGCCAAGCAGGCCTGAGGAACACCGGGGAGCTGTTTTTT
CDR3: CASSQAGLRNTGELFF

J: TRBJ1-2
D: .
V: TRBV12-3/TRBV12-4
size: .
DNA: TGTGCCAGCAGTTTGACCAGGGGACCGAACTATGGCTACACCTTC
CDR3: CASSLTRGPNYGYTF

J: TRBJ2-1
D: .
V: TRBV7-6
size: many
DNA: TGTGCCAGCAGCTTCGGACTGGACAATGAGCAGTTCTTC
CDR3: CASSFGLDNEQFF

J: TRBJ2-3
D: .
V: TRBV7-9
size: many
DNA: TGTGCCAGCAGCTTAGCCCCAGGGCTAGGAGGAGATACGCAGTATTTT
CDR3: CASSLAPGLGGDTQYF

J: TRBJ2-5
D: .
V: TRBV24-1
size: many
DNA: TGTGCCACCAGTGATCCCGGATCCGCAGCGGAGACCCAGTACTTC
CDR3: CATSDPGSAAETQYF

J: TRBJ1-2
D: .
V: TRBV3-1
size: many
DNA: TGTGCCAGCTCTGCAGATTATTACTATGGCTACACCTTC
CDR3: CASSADYYYGYTF

J: TRBJ2-2
D: .
V: TRBV12-3/TRBV12-4
size: many
DNA: TGTGCCAGCAGCGTGCAGGCGAACACCGGGGAGCTGTTTTTT
CDR3: CASSVQANTGELFF

J: TRBJ2-5
D: .
V: TRBV6-5
size: many
DNA: TGTGCCAGCAGTTGGAGGGAGACCCAGTACTTC
CDR3: CASSWRETQYF

J: TRBJ2-6
D: .
V: TRBV18
size: many
DNA: TGTGCCAGCTCACCGGGTTGGGGGGCGACTGGGGCCAACGTCCTGACTTTC
CDR3: CASSPGWGATGANVLTF

J: TRBJ2-7
D: TRBD2
V: TRBV29-1
size: many
DNA: TGCAGCGTTGAAACAAGGATACGAGCGCGCGGGGGGATCTACGAGCAGTACTTC
CDR3: CSVETRIRARGGIYEQYF

J: TRBJ2-5
D: TRBD1
V: TRBV10-3
size: many
DNA: TGTGCCATCAGTGAGTCCGGTGGGACGGACAGGGCCGAGACCCAGTACTTC
CDR3: CAISESGGTDRAETQYF

J: TRBJ2-3
D: .
V: TRBV6-6
size: few
DNA: TGTGCCAGCAAAAATCAGGGGCGCACAGATACGCAGTATTTT
CDR3: CASKNQGRTDTQYF

J: TRBJ1-1
D: .
V: TRBV6-1
size: many
DNA: TGTGCCAGCCTATGGGGCACTGAAGCTTTCTTT
CDR3: CASLWGTEAFF

J: TRBJ2-1
D: TRBD1
V: TRBV2
size: many
DNA: TGTGCCAGCAGGAAGGGGACAGCGGCCCTAAGGAATGAGCAGTTCTTC
CDR3: CASRKGTAALRNEQFF

J: TRBJ2-7
D: .
V: TRBV4-1
size: many
DNA: TGCGCCAGCAGCCAAGTAGGGGCGAGGGACGAGCAGTACTTC
CDR3: CASSQVGARDEQYF

J: TRBJ1-1
D: .
V: TRBV20-1
size: many
DNA: TGCAGTGCTAGAGATGTTTGGGAGGGGAGGACTGAAGCTTTCTTT
CDR3: CSARDVWEGRTEAFF

J: TRBJ2-6
D: .
V: TRBV5-4
size: medium-sized
DNA: TGTGCCAGCAGCGACGTGGTTGGGGCCAACGTCCTGACTTTC
CDR3: CASSDVVGANVLTF

J: TRBJ2-7
D: .
V: TRBV12-3/TRBV12-4
size: few
DNA: TGTGCCAGCAAACGGGGGTCCTACGAGCAGTACTTC
CDR3: CASKRGSYEQYF

J: TRBJ1-2
D: .
V: TRBV4-2
size: .
DNA: TGTGCCAGCAGCCAAGGGATCCGGGACTCCTATGGCTACACCTTC
CDR3: CASSQGIRDSYGYTF

J: TRBJ1-4
D: .
V: TRBV5-1
size: many
DNA: TGCGCCAGCAGCGCAGCGGGACTAAGAGAAAAACTGTTTTTT
CDR3: CASSAAGLREKLFF

J: TRBJ1-4
D: TRBD1
V: TRBV9
size: many
DNA: TGTGCCAGCAGCGCGGGGGGACAGACTAATGAAAAACTGTTTTTT
CDR3: CASSAGGQTNEKLFF

J: TRBJ1-1
D: TRBD1
V: TRBV30
size: many
DNA: TGTGCCTGGAGGGGACAGGCCTCGGGTGAAGCTTTCTTT
CDR3: CAWRGQASGEAFF